This TCR beta chain appears in the sequencing data of a study of blood T cell repertoires in COVID-19. About the study: Italy, Spain and the United States were the sources of the convalescent and acute COVID-19 samples. PBMCs, B-cell-depleted T cells, or T cells were the source of the cDNA or gDNA that made up the material.

A few counts support this clone. Assay used: immunoSEQ multiplex PCR; TCRdb lists only in-frame clones, some missing. The sample shows about 200,000 clones, 75% to 90% of them seen only once. This CDR3 comprises 13 residues. V was pared by 8 bases and J by 4 bases, with 5 bases of the junction left unmatched. CDR1 and CDR2 (germline): SNHLY, FYNNEI. The chain employs TRBV2 and TRBJ1-5; 7 bases map to TRBD1. The TCR was taken from a woman aged 40-49 years with acute or convalescent COVID-19. Sequencing was performed on peripheral blood. CDR3: CASRTGENQPQHF. The CDR3 coding sequence is TGTGCCAGCCGGACAGGAGAGAATCAGCCCCAGCATTTT. Drawing the rest from reference TRBV2 and TRBJ1-5, the complete variable domain is EPEVTQTPSHQVTQMGQEVILRCVPISNHLYFYWYRQILGQKVEFLVSFYNNEISEKSEIFDDQFSVERPDGSNFTLKIRSTKLEDSAMYFCASRTGENQPQHFGDGTRLSIL.